The 23 T cell receptor beta chains reported below all come from one sample, sequenced in a study of T cell responses to AZD1222 COVID-19 vaccine (dated by TCRdb to the early 2020s). Per the publication, the time point label means: baseline before first vaccination. Preparation of the library involved the immunoSEQ multiplex PCR assay. Imported from immuneACCESS, the table was reduced by TCRdb to in-frame sequences with V and J called. These copies leave out some clones; in studies compared against another copy, an unresolved V gene accounts for under half, and the cause of the remainder is not known. The sample table contains 95,000 to 100,000 clones; only one count was recorded for about nine tenths of them. Around 1.3% of the sample is in the top ten clones. The sequencing used peripheral blood, collected on day 0 of AZD1222 vaccination. Receptors were obtained from an adult in good health.

This chain uses TRBV28 with TRBJ1-3; D possibly corresponds to TRBD1 (5 bases). Germline V gene sequence: CDR1 MDHEN, CDR2 SYDVKM. V shed 6 bases and J shed 3 bases, with 15 bases lying between them. The CDR3 runs to 15 residues. The CDR3 DNA reads as TGTGCCAGCAGGGGCGGACCAGGGAATGGAAACACCATATATTTT. Translating it yields CASRGGPGNGNTIYF.

The chain carries TRBV9 and TRBJ2-3, with 9 bases identical to TRBD2. The CDR3 consists of 16 residues. Germline V gene sequence: CDR1 SGDLS, CDR2 YYNGEE. After removal of 4 bases from V and 6 bases from J, the junction contained 12 bases not matched to a gene. The CDR3 DNA sequence: TGTGCCAGCAGCCCTAGCTTAGCGGGGGCGGCGGATACGCAGTATTTT. It translates to CASSPSLAGAADTQYF.

The V gene is TRBV5-4, the J gene TRBJ2-3, with D uncertain. Between the trimmed V and J ends, which lost 3 bases and 0 bases, there was a span of 8 bases. The length of the CDR3 is 14 residues. In germline, CDR1 is SGHNT, CDR2 YYREEE (reference sequence). The DNA for the CDR3 is TGTGCCAGCAGCTACACGGACAGCACAGATACGCAGTATTTT. Residues: CASSYTDSTDTQYF.

This chain links TRBV2 with TRBJ2-6; tentatively, D is TRBD1 (6 bases). Germline lookup yields CDR1 SNHLY and CDR2 FYNNEI. With 4 bases removed from V and 1 base from J, the gap between germline ends came to 17 bases. The CDR3 totals 18 residues. The CDR3 sequence is CASSVDRSGRSGANVLTF. As DNA, the CDR3 is TGTGCCAGCAGTGTTGACAGGTCGGGCAGATCTGGGGCCAACGTCCTGACTTTC.

The chain employs TRBV24-1 and TRBJ2-1; D is uncertain. This CDR3 is built from 10 residues. The germline V gene has CDR1 KGHDR and CDR2 SFDVKD. Deletions cut 10 bases from V and 7 bases from J, with 7 bases between. As DNA, the CDR3 is TGTGCCACTCCCTCGAATGAGCAGTTCTTC. Protein product: CATPSNEQFF.

V and J are TRBV11-3 and TRBJ1-1; TRBD1 is a possible D gene (5 bases). The germline V gene has CDR1 SGHNT and CDR2 YENEEA. Between the trimmed V and J ends, which lost 2 bases and 1 base, there was a span of 26 bases. The CDR3 extends over 20 amino acids. CDR3 bases: TGTGCCAGCAGCTTAACCGGGGCCATCCCCGCAACGGTGAGGAACACTGAAGCTTTCTTT. This translates into CASSLTGAIPATVRNTEAFF.

This clone was seen a few times. The rearrangement joins TRBV6-5 to TRBJ1-2; no clear D. With 0 bases removed from V and 4 bases from J, the gap between germline ends came to 15 bases. The germline V gene encodes CDR1 MNHEY and CDR2 SVGAGI. CDR3 size: 16 residues. CDR3 residues: CASSYSSVGVPYGYTF. The CDR3 bases are TGTGCCAGCAGTTACTCGAGTGTGGGAGTCCCCTATGGCTACACCTTC.

V is TRBV5-1 and J is TRBJ1-2; D not certain. Germline CDR1 and CDR2: SGHRS and YFSETQ. Trimming took 4 bases from V and 4 from J, leaving 14 bases between them. The CDR3 is 14 residues long. The CDR3 DNA reads as TGCGCCAGCAGCCCAGCGGATCTGCGCTATGGCTACACCTTC. Its translation: CASSPADLRYGYTF. The whole variable domain, remainder taken from reference TRBV5-1 and TRBJ1-2, is KAGVTQTPRYLIKTRGQQVTLSCSPISGHRSVSWYQQTPGQGLQFLFEYFSETQRNKGNFPGRFSGRQFSNSRSEMNVSTLELGDSALYLCASSPADLRYGYTFGSGTRLTVV.

The chain combines TRBV3-1 (or the pseudogene TRBV3-2) with TRBJ1-5; D is ambiguous. The CDR3 spans 14 residues. The germline gives CDR1 LGHDT, CDR2 YNNKEL (reference sequence). V shed 0 bases and J shed 3 bases, with 6 bases lying between them. CDR3 sequence: CASSQDLVNQPQHF. As DNA, the CDR3 is TGTGCCAGCAGCCAAGATTTAGTCAATCAGCCCCAGCATTTT.

This clone was found once. The chain employs TRBV28 and TRBJ1-1, with D possibly matching TRBD1 (6 bases). CDR3 length: 15 amino acids. The V gene lost 9 bases and the J gene lost 4 bases, with 21 bases spanning the gap. Germline loops: CDR1 MDHEN, CDR2 SYDVKM. Here the CDR3 reads CASREGDGGGTEAFF. In nucleotides, the CDR3 is TGTGCCAGTAGGGAGGGAGACGGGGGCGGCACTGAAGCTTTCTTT.

The chain is built from TRBV5-4 and TRBJ2-2; 10 bases agree with TRBD2. The CDR3 totals 16 residues. J gave up 6 bases and V 4 bases, and 9 bases lay outside the gene matches. The V gene's germline CDR1 is SGHNT and CDR2 YYREEE (reference sequence). This chain's CDR3 is CASSPEVAGGAGELFF. The CDR3, as DNA: TGTGCCAGCAGCCCGGAGGTAGCGGGGGGCGCCGGGGAGCTGTTTTTT.

The chain is built from TRBV6-5 and TRBJ1-2, with a possible D match to TRBD1 (5 bases). Trimming removed 6 bases from V and 7 bases from J, with 12 bases in between. This CDR3 has 12 residues. Germline CDR1 and CDR2: MNHEY and SVGAGI. The CDR3 here is CASRDSIFGYTF. CDR3 coding DNA: TGTGCCAGCAGAGACAGTATATTTGGCTACACCTTC.

This clone was counted between two and nine times. The chain recombines TRBV10-3 with TRBJ2-3; 7 bases agree with TRBD2. Trimming cost V 5 bases and J 6 bases; bases outside gene matches: 5. There are 13 residues in the CDR3. Germline CDR1 reads ENHRY; CDR2 reads SYGVKD. The CDR3 coding sequence is TGTGCCATCAGTCCGGGGGGTGCGGATACGCAGTATTTT. Amino acid sequence: CAISPGGADTQYF.

V usage is TRBV3-1 (or the pseudogene TRBV3-2) and J usage is TRBJ2-3; D is unclear. Trimming left V 4 bases short and J 2 bases short, with 13 bases between. Germline CDR1 LGHDT, CDR2 YNNKEL (reference sequence). The CDR3 totals 15 residues. The CDR3 loop is CASSPPGGPTDTQYF. Written as DNA, the CDR3 is TGTGCCAGCAGCCCACCGGGTGGGCCCACAGATACGCAGTATTTT.

The chain carries TRBV21-1 and TRBJ1-2; the tabulated D call, TRBD1, remains unverified against the DNA. TRBV21-1 counts as a pseudogene. This CDR3 contains 16 residues. CDR3 region: CASSKGVQGENYGYTF. The CDR3 DNA reads as TGTGCCAGCAGCAAAGGCGTACAGGGGGAAAACTATGGCTACACCTTC.

This sequence joins TRBV5-6 and TRBJ2-2; D is possibly TRBD1 or TRBD2 (5 bases each). CDR1 is SGHDT and CDR2 is YYEEEE in the germline V gene. V was shortened by 0 bases and J by 1 base, with 10 bases between the two germline ends. The CDR3 contains 16 residues. The CDR3 spells CASSLAGTVNTGELFF. Here the CDR3 DNA reads TGTGCCAGCAGCTTGGCCGGGACGGTGAACACCGGGGAGCTGTTTTTT. The full variable domain, its missing parts supplied by reference TRBV5-6 and TRBJ2-2, is DAGVTQSPTHLIKTRGQQVTLRCSPKSGHDTVSWYQQALGQGPQFIFQYYEEEERQRGNFPDRFSGHQFPNYSSELNVNALLLGDSALYLCASSLAGTVNTGELFFGEGSRLTVL.

This clone was counted a single time. The chain uses TRBV10-3 and TRBJ1-1; maybe TRBD1 (5 bases). The V end was cut by 11 bases, the J end by 0 bases, with 16 bases between. The germline V gene has CDR1 ENHRY and CDR2 SYGVKD. The CDR3 spans 14 residues. The CDR3 loop is CAAPSRGMNTEAFF. Here the CDR3 DNA reads TGTGCCGCCCCGTCCCGGGGCATGAACACTGAAGCTTTCTTT.

The V call is TRBV15, the J call TRBJ2-5; D is possibly TRBD1 (6 bases). The CDR3 consists of 13 residues. The germline CDR1 and CDR2 sequences are LNHNV and YYDKDF (reference sequence). Between the trimmed V and J ends, which lost 1 base and 13 bases, there was a span of 16 bases. CDR3 loop: CATSRGDISERYF. The CDR3 DNA sequence: TGTGCCACCAGCAGAGGGGACATCTCCGAACGGTACTTC. Supplemented by reference TRBV15 and TRBJ2-5, the full variable domain reads DAMVIQNPRYQVTQFGKPVTLSCSQTLNHNVMYWYQQKSSQAPKLLFHYYDKDFNNEADTPDNFQSRRPNTSFCFLDIRSPGLGDTAMYLCATSRGDISERYFGPGTRLLVL.

This chain uses TRBV5-4 with TRBJ2-2; a possible D gene is TRBD2 (5 bases). Germline V lookup: CDR1 SGHNT, CDR2 YYREEE (reference sequence). The CDR3 has 13 amino acids. V lost 3 bases and J 7 bases, leaving 10 bases between the germline ends. The CDR3 spells CASSSSRGGELFF. The CDR3 DNA is TGTGCCAGCAGCTCGAGCCGGGGCGGGGAGCTGTTTTTT.

The chain uses TRBV2 and TRBJ1-1; TRBD1 matches 8 bases. Per the germline V gene, CDR1 is SNHLY and CDR2 is FYNNEI. CDR3 length equals 14 residues. J lost 6 bases, V lost 3 bases, and 6 bases had no gene match. CDR3: CASSDGQGKAEAFF. CDR3 coding DNA: TGTGCCAGCAGTGACGGACAGGGAAAGGCTGAAGCTTTCTTT.

In its sample, this clone was seen once. This sequence joins TRBV29-1 and TRBJ2-1; D is perhaps TRBD2 (5 bases). The CDR3 extends over 13 amino acids. In germline, CDR1 is SQVTM, CDR2 ANQGSEA. The V end lost 1 base, the J end lost 8 bases, and 12 bases lay between the germline ends. The CDR3 loop reads CSVEVGLADEQFF. As DNA, the CDR3 is TGCAGCGTTGAAGTGGGTCTAGCCGATGAGCAGTTCTTC.

V is TRBV11-1 and J is TRBJ1-1; the D gene is possibly TRBD1 (6 bases). Germline CDR1 is SGHAT and CDR2 is FQDESV (reference sequence). The CDR3 runs 13 residues. Trimming shortened V by 4 bases and J by 8 bases, and 14 bases separated the two germline ends. The CDR3 sequence: CASSSRQALEAFF. For the CDR3, the DNA is TGTGCCAGCAGCTCAAGACAGGCGTTGGAAGCTTTCTTT.

This chain uses TRBV9 with TRBJ2-2, with unresolved D. V gave up 0 bases and J gave up 6 bases, with 9 bases separating them. There are 14 residues in the CDR3. CDR1 is SGDLS and CDR2 is YYNGEE in the germline V gene. The CDR3: CASSVGTDPGELFF. CDR3 DNA sequence: TGTGCCAGCAGCGTAGGGACGGACCCCGGGGAGCTGTTTTTT.